This T cell receptor (beta chain) emerged from a study of T cell repertoires in cytomegalovirus infection. As for the study in general: CMV infection together with matching HLA type was indicated by public TCR beta signatures.

General observations from the study: Predominance within the ex vivo response was attributable to HLA-C-restricted CMV-specific TCR beta clonotypes. Pooled public TCR beta family frequency picked out CMV carriers with the relevant HLA.

The CDR3 has 19 amino acids. In germline, CDR1 is SGHTA, CDR2 FQGNSA. The V end was cut by 5 bases, the J end by 0 bases, with 23 bases between. The sample holds a few counts of this clonotype. Its antigen remains unidentified. One entry per CDR3 protein results from TCRdb running MiXCR on the reads. The profile shows around 170,000 distinct CDR3 sequences, around 14% of them singletons. The chain combines TRBV7-2 with TRBJ1-5; the D gene is possibly TRBD1 (5 bases). What was sequenced was PBMCs. This TCR came from a human donor in good health (CMV status not recorded). Some clones in this sample may be carry-over from other donors' samples. The CDR3 nucleotides are TGTGCCAGCAGCCTCCAAGGGGCCCTCGAAACTTATAGCAATCAGCCCCAGCATTTT. This codes for CASSLQGALETYSNQPQHF.